This is a list of T cell receptor beta chains from one sample in a study of blood T cells in healthy people across ages. TCRdb ran MiXCR on the 5' RACE reads and lists one entry per CDR3 protein. The table shows around 1.7 million distinct CDR3 sequences, with about 28% occurring only once. The sample consisted of blood. These receptors all stem from a woman under 40 in good health. CDR3s include the opening cysteine and the closing phenylalanine or tryptophan. The order of the fields is clone size, V gene, D gene, J gene, CDR3 protein, CDR3 DNA. The D gene is left open where the match is weak. Clone size is stated in some rows and not others, as once, few, many or a class when expanded.

size: -
V: TRBV7-7
D: TRBD1
J: TRBJ2-5
CDR3: CVSSLSGTANNEQYF
DNA: TGTGTCAGCAGCTTATCCGGGACAGCCAACAATGAGCAGTACTTC

size: -
V: TRBV4-1
D: -
J: TRBJ1-4
CDR3: CASSLQWQGITNEKLFF
DNA: TGCGCCAGCAGCCTCCAATGGCAGGGCATCACTAATGAAAAACTGTTTTTT

size: -
V: TRBV4-1
D: -
J: TRBJ1-4
CDR3: CASSPARMGMDFNEKLFF
DNA: TGCGCCAGCAGCCCCGCGCGAATGGGGATGGATTTTAATGAAAAACTGTTTTTT

size: -
V: TRBV20-1
D: TRBD2
J: TRBJ2-5
CDR3: CSARSTSGGIYEQYF
DNA: TGCAGTGCTAGAAGTACTAGCGGGGGGATCTATGAGCAGTACTTC

size: few
V: TRBV29-1
D: -
J: TRBJ2-5
CDR3: CSVEKQETQYF
DNA: TGCAGCGTTGAAAAACAAGAGACCCAGTACTTC

size: once
V: TRBV4-1
D: TRBD1
J: TRBJ1-1
CDR3: CASSLPGTGMGAFF
DNA: TGCGCCAGCAGCCTTCCCGGGACAGGGATGGGAGCTTTCTTT

size: many
V: TRBV9
D: -
J: TRBJ2-7
CDR3: CASSTAGGSNYEQYF
DNA: TGTGCCAGCAGCACCGCCGGGGGTAGTAACTACGAGCAGTACTTC

size: few
V: TRBV5-6
D: TRBD2
J: TRBJ2-7
CDR3: CASSLRAGGYNEQYF
DNA: TGTGCCAGCAGTCTCCGAGCGGGAGGTTACAATGAGCAGTACTTC

size: -
V: TRBV10-2
D: -
J: TRBJ1-1
CDR3: CASSDSRGRSGTEAFF
DNA: TGCGCCAGCAGTGATTCTAGGGGCAGATCGGGCACTGAAGCTTTCTTT

size: -
V: TRBV28
D: -
J: TRBJ2-1
CDR3: CASSWGNNGQFF
DNA: TGTGCCAGCAGTTGGGGGAACAATGGGCAGTTCTTC

size: -
V: TRBV4-1
D: -
J: TRBJ2-1
CDR3: CASSQDRGRDPPFNEQFF
DNA: TGCGCCAGCAGCCAAGATCGGGGCCGGGACCCCCCGTTCAATGAGCAGTTCTTC

size: -
V: TRBV21-1
D: -
J: TRBJ2-7
CDR3: CASRNSTPAGNNEQYF
DNA: TGTGCCAGCAGAAACTCGACGCCGGCGGGCAACAATGAGCAGTACTTC

size: few
V: TRBV5-1
D: TRBD1
J: TRBJ2-1
CDR3: CASSLEQGEAGEQFF
DNA: TGCGCCAGCAGCTTGGAACAGGGGGAGGCGGGTGAGCAGTTCTTC

size: -
V: TRBV18
D: TRBD1
J: TRBJ2-4
CDR3: CASSPPMRQGSLIAKNIQYF
DNA: TGTGCCAGCTCACCACCGATGAGACAGGGATCTTTAATAGCCAAAAACATTCAGTACTTC

size: many
V: TRBV6-6
D: TRBD2
J: TRBJ2-7
CDR3: CASRVAGGAYEQYF
DNA: TGTGCCAGCAGGGTAGCGGGGGGAGCCTACGAGCAGTACTTC

size: -
V: TRBV7-6
D: -
J: TRBJ2-5
CDR3: CTSSSQPLPAETQYF
DNA: TGTACCAGCAGCTCCCAACCCCTCCCGGCAGAGACCCAGTACTTC

size: many
V: TRBV10-3
D: -
J: TRBJ1-2
CDR3: CAISESEFYTF
DNA: TGTGCCATCAGTGAATCCGAGTTCTACACCTTC

size: few
V: TRBV6-1
D: -
J: TRBJ1-1
CDR3: CASNIRRENTEAFF
DNA: TGTGCCAGCAATATTAGAAGGGAAAACACTGAAGCTTTCTTT

size: -
V: TRBV6-2/TRBV6-3
D: -
J: TRBJ2-5
CDR3: CASSYAQGRYF
DNA: TGTGCCAGCAGTTACGCCCAGGGCCGGTACTTC

size: -
V: TRBV15
D: TRBD2
J: TRBJ2-3
CDR3: CATSGFTGTSGTHTQYF
DNA: TGTGCCACCAGCGGATTTACCGGGACTAGCGGTACACATACGCAGTATTTT